The next 25 T cell receptor beta chains were all read from a single sample in a study of OX40 agonist ivuxolimab in advanced cancers. The method was immunoSEQ multiplex PCR; TCRdb's version includes in-frame clones alone and lacks a portion of them. The repertoire holds 57,000 or so clones, with 92% as singletons. The input for sequencing was CD4+ or CD8+ T cells sorted from blood, taken in a trial of the OX40 agonist ivuxolimab. The receptor source for this set is an adult with an advanced solid tumor such as melanoma, head and neck, liver or kidney cancer.

The chain employs TRBV19 and TRBJ1-1, with 9 bases fitting TRBD1. There are 13 residues in the CDR3. Germline CDR1 reads LNHDA; CDR2 reads SQIVND (reference sequence). The V segment lost 7 bases and the J segment 5 bases; nucleotides outside the gene matches: 5. CDR3 bases: TGTGCCAGTAATCGGGACAGGGTTACTGAAGCTTTCTTT. It is translated as CASNRDRVTEAFF.

The CDR3 reads CASSERGTGPYGYTF. The CDR3 region has the DNA TGTGCCAGCAGTGAACGCGGGACAGGGCCCTATGGCTACACCTTC. The chain couples TRBV2 to TRBJ1-2, with 9 nucleotides matching TRBD1. The CDR3 is 15 residues long. Germline CDR1 SNHLY, CDR2 FYNNEI. Losses at the gene ends were 2 bases for V and 4 bases for J; bases not matched to a gene: 5.

This chain joins TRBV30 and TRBJ1-3; D is unresolved. Germline CDR1 is GTSNPN and CDR2 is SVGIG (reference sequence). This CDR3 is built from 12 residues. V was trimmed by 5 bases and J by 0 bases, leaving 5 bases between them. The CDR3 sequence: CAWGNSGNTIYF. In DNA, the CDR3 is TGTGCCTGGGGGAACTCTGGAAACACCATATATTTT.

The chain employs TRBV5-1 and TRBJ2-5; D gene unclear. V lost 5 bases and J lost 2, with 7 bases in between. The CDR3 is 12 amino acids. Germline loops: CDR1 SGHRS, CDR2 YFSETQ. This CDR3 is CASRRPQETQYF. The DNA of the CDR3 is TGCGCCAGCAGGAGGCCTCAAGAGACCCAGTACTTC.

J is TRBJ1-2 and V is TRBV28; 7 bases fit TRBD1. The V and J ends lost 1 base and 7 bases, in that order; junction bases with no gene match: 3. Germline V gene sequence: CDR1 MDHEN, CDR2 SYDVKM. The length of the CDR3 is 13 residues. The CDR3 sequence is CASSLSAGGGYTF. In nucleotides, the CDR3 is TGTGCCAGCAGTTTATCGGCAGGGGGTGGCTACACCTTC.

The chain employs TRBV27 and TRBJ2-1; 8 bases match TRBD1. Germline values: CDR1 MNHEY, CDR2 SMNVEV (reference sequence). J lost 5 bases, V lost 8 bases, and 5 bases had no gene match. The CDR3 is 13 residues long. CDR3 amino acids: CASHRGSNNEQFF. CDR3 coding DNA: TGTGCCAGCCACAGGGGGTCAAACAATGAGCAGTTCTTC.

The V gene is TRBV6-5, the J gene TRBJ1-2, with D maybe TRBD1 (6 bases). V was cut by 2 bases and J by 7 bases, with 14 bases left in between. The CDR3 totals 14 residues. CDR1 and CDR2 (germline): MNHEY, SVGAGI. The CDR3 loop reads CASSYGGRASGYTF. DNA of the CDR3: TGTGCCAGCAGTTACGGGGGCAGGGCCTCTGGCTACACCTTC.

This chain uses TRBV2 with TRBJ1-2, with 8 bases matching TRBD1. The germline gives CDR1 SNHLY, CDR2 FYNNEI. CDR3 length: 13 residues. Losses at the gene ends were 5 bases for V and 6 bases for J; bases not matched to a gene: 5. Written as DNA, the CDR3 is TGTGCCAGCAGTCCGGACAGGGCGAATGGCTACACCTTC. Translation: CASSPDRANGYTF.

V and J are TRBV28 and TRBJ2-5; possibly TRBD1 or TRBD2 for D (5 bases each). V lost 4 bases and J lost 5, with 20 bases in between. Germline CDR1 reads MDHEN; CDR2 reads SYDVKM. The CDR3 runs 16 residues. CDR3 residues: CASSSTPPGRGETQYF. For the CDR3, the DNA is TGTGCCAGCAGTTCTACCCCCCCGGGGCGAGGGGAGACCCAGTACTTC.

This clone was found once. The chain links TRBV7-9 to TRBJ1-1; 8 positions agree with TRBD1. V was clipped by 2 bases and J by 3 bases; unmatched bases: 5. Germline values: CDR1 SEHNR, CDR2 FQNEAQ (reference sequence). CDR3 length: 15 residues. The CDR3 region is CASSLQGAGDTEAFF. CDR3 bases: TGTGCCAGCAGCTTACAGGGGGCGGGGGACACTGAAGCTTTCTTT.

Points on this clone: This specimen includes other DNA sequences encoding the same CDR3. The genes are TRBV9 and TRBJ2-1; TRBD1 might be the D (6 bases). V dropped 5 bases and J dropped 10 bases, with 13 bases sitting between them. CDR3 size: 12 residues. From germline, CDR1 is SGDLS and CDR2 YYNGEE. The CDR3 DNA reads TGTGCCAGCAGTGGAGGACAGTACGAGCAGTTCTTC. Translating it yields CASSGGQYEQFF.

The chain uses TRBV12-1 and TRBJ2-7; the table's D call, TRBD2, was not checked against the DNA. TRBV12-1 is recorded as a pseudogene. This CDR3 region has 21 residues. The CDR3 sequence: CASSFVLWGASGRAGSYEQYF. The CDR3 DNA reads TGTGCCAGCAGCTTTGTTCTTTGGGGGGCTAGCGGGAGGGCCGGCTCCTACGAGCAGTACTTC.

This clone was picked up one time. The V call is TRBV30, the J call TRBJ1-4; TRBD1 matches at 9 bases. The CDR3 is 13 amino acids. The germline V gene encodes CDR1 GTSNPN and CDR2 SVGIG (reference sequence). J gave up 7 bases and V 5 bases, and 5 bases lay outside the gene matches. CDR3: CAWGRDRAEKLFF. The DNA for the CDR3 is TGTGCCTGGGGACGGGACAGGGCTGAAAAACTGTTTTTT.

The chain joins TRBV6-6 to TRBJ2-7, with TRBD2 as a possible D gene (6 bases). Trimming left V 6 bases short and J 5 bases short, with 20 bases between. The CDR3 covers 15 residues. From germline, CDR1 is MNHNY and CDR2 SVGAGI (reference sequence). CDR3 nucleotide sequence: TGTGCCAGCAGAGAAACCGCGACGGGAGCACACGAGCAGTACTTC. It specifies CASRETATGAHEQYF.

The chain employs TRBV7-3 and TRBJ2-7; D is possibly TRBD2 (5 bases). The V end lost 5 bases, the J end lost 7 bases, and 21 bases lay between the germline ends. Germline loops: CDR1 SGHTA, CDR2 FQGTGA. This CDR3 has 15 residues. For the CDR3, the DNA is TGTGCCAGCAGCGCCCTAATCACCGGTGAGGGTGAGCAGTACTTC. It translates to CASSALITGEGEQYF.

The chain combines TRBV18 with TRBJ1-2; D is perhaps TRBD1 (5 bases). The CDR3 is 14 residues long. Germline-derived CDR1 and CDR2 are KGHSH and LQKENI. The V end was cut by 4 bases, the J end by 3 bases, with 12 bases between. For the CDR3, the DNA is TGTGCCAGCTCACAACAGGACGCCCACTATGGCTACACCTTC. The encoded protein is CASSQQDAHYGYTF. Looking up the rest from reference TRBV18 and TRBJ1-2 gives the full variable domain: NAGVMQNPRHLVRRRGQEARLRCSPMKGHSHVYWYRQLPEEGLKFMVYLQKENIIDESGMPKERFSAEFPKEGPSILRIQQVVRGDSAAYFCASSQQDAHYGYTFGSGTRLTVV.

The rearrangement uses TRBV30 and TRBJ1-2; possible D gene TRBD1, 6 bases. V was trimmed by 0 bases and J by 8 bases, leaving 13 bases between them. The CDR3 runs 13 residues. Germline CDR1 and CDR2: GTSNPN and SVGIG (reference sequence). CDR3 DNA: TGTGCCTGGAGTGTACGGGGCCAGGGGGGCTACACCTTC. Its protein product is CAWSVRGQGGYTF.

The V and J genes are TRBV19 and TRBJ1-4, with a weak D call TRBD1 (5 bases). Germline V lookup: CDR1 LNHDA, CDR2 SQIVND (reference sequence). The CDR3 sequence is 12 residues long. Between the trimmed V and J ends, which lost 9 bases and 12 bases, there was a span of 17 bases. The CDR3 protein is CASNRPETELFF. Here the CDR3 DNA reads TGTGCCAGCAACCGTCCCGAGACAGAACTGTTTTTT.

V and J are TRBV28 and TRBJ2-7; D might be TRBD2 (7 bases). There are 14 residues in the CDR3. CDR1 MDHEN and CDR2 SYDVKM come from the germline V gene. V lost 7 bases, J lost 6 bases, and 19 bases lay in between. Here the CDR3 DNA reads TGTGCCAGCATTAACGGGGGGCGGGACTCCGAGCAGTACTTC. This encodes CASINGGRDSEQYF.

The rearrangement links TRBV30 to TRBJ2-5; D gene ambiguous. Germline lookup yields CDR1 GTSNPN and CDR2 SVGIG (reference sequence). The CDR3 spans 13 residues. Trimming removed 4 bases from V and 4 bases from J, with 13 bases in between. CDR3 DNA sequence: TGTGCCTGGACCCGCCGAAGCCCAGAGACCCAGTACTTC. Amino acid sequence: CAWTRRSPETQYF. The whole variable domain, filled in from reference TRBV30 and TRBJ2-5, reads SQTIHQWPATLVQPVGSPLSLECTVEGTSNPNLYWYRQAAGRGLQLLFYSVGIGQISSEVPQNLSASRPQDRQFILSSKKLLLSDSGFYLCAWTRRSPETQYFGPGTRLLVL.

The rearrangement links TRBV11-2 to TRBJ2-4, with D unresolved. Trimming removed 4 bases from V and 6 bases from J, with 13 bases in between. Germline lookup yields CDR1 SGHAT and CDR2 FQNNGV. This CDR3 region has 14 residues. The CDR3 loop is CASSSSSGLNIQYF. In nucleotides, the CDR3 is TGTGCCAGCAGCTCATCGAGTGGCTTAAACATTCAGTACTTC.

With respect to this clone: The junction does not match germline at one end; this may be a read error. The chain links TRBV7-7 to TRBJ2-3; 7 bases map to TRBD2. This CDR3 is 14 amino acids long. The V gene's germline CDR1 is SSHAT and CDR2 FNYEAQ (reference sequence). The CDR3 is CASSPGTNTDTQYF. CDR3 nucleotide sequence: TGTGCTAGCAGCCCCGGGACTAACACAGATACGCAGTATTTT.

The chain links TRBV27 to TRBJ1-1, with D hard to call. This CDR3 is built from 13 residues. V shed 6 bases and J shed 10 bases, with 18 bases lying between them. The V gene's germline CDR1 is MNHEY and CDR2 SMNVEV (reference sequence). The CDR3 sequence: CASSTVSLGGAFF. The CDR3 bases are TGTGCCAGCAGCACTGTCTCGCTGGGAGGAGCTTTCTTT.

This rearrangement joins TRBV5-1 to TRBJ2-2; D possibly corresponds to TRBD2 (6 bases). This CDR3 is built from 12 residues. From germline, CDR1 is SGHRS and CDR2 YFSETQ. V lost 4 bases to trimming and J lost 8 bases, with 9 bases between them. This CDR3 is CASSKEGGELFF. The CDR3 DNA reads as TGCGCCAGCAGCAAGGAGGGTGGGGAGCTGTTTTTT.

The J gene is TRBJ1-5, the V gene TRBV6-5; D not certain. Looked up from germline, CDR1 is MNHEY and CDR2 is SVGAGI. V lost 5 bases, J lost 0 bases, and 5 bases lay in between. This CDR3 comprises 13 residues. The CDR3 DNA reads as TGTGCCAGCAGTATACATAGCAATCAGCCCCAGCATTTT. It translates to CASSIHSNQPQHF.